Below are 16 T cell receptor beta chains sequenced from a single sample in a study of response to subunit inactivated influenza vaccine. Via MiXCR, TCRdb re-called the RT-PCR reads, giving one row per CDR3 protein. The sample includes about 500,000 distinct CDR3 sequences, more than 7% of them seen just once. The sample consisted of PBMCs from blood, taken around 25 months after vaccination. The receptors derive from a man aged 50 to 69 who received an inactivated influenza vaccine.

This clonotype was observed a handful of times. The chain links TRBV7-3 to TRBJ2-7; D call uncertain. V was clipped by 0 bases and J by 5 bases, with 8 bases between them. This CDR3 has 13 amino acids. Germline CDR1 and CDR2: SGHTA and FQGTGA. CDR3: CASSLTNSHEQYF. In nucleotides, the CDR3 is TGTGCCAGCAGCTTAACGAACAGCCACGAGCAGTACTTC.

The gene calls are TRBV11-2 and TRBJ2-3, with D hard to call. Germline loops: CDR1 SGHAT, CDR2 FQNNGV. This CDR3 has 16 amino acids. The V end lost 5 bases, the J end lost 4 bases, and 19 bases lay between the germline ends. CDR3 amino acids: CASSHFLLSGADTQYF. The CDR3 DNA follows: TGTGCCAGCAGCCACTTTCTCCTTTCTGGCGCAGATACGCAGTATTTT. The full variable domain, in which reference TRBV11-2 and TRBJ2-3 provide the parts outside the CDR3, is EAGVAQSPRYKIIEKRQSVAFWCNPISGHATLYWYQQILGQGPKLLIQFQNNGVVDDSQLPKDRFSAERLKGVDSTLKIQPAKLEDSAVYLCASSHFLLSGADTQYFGPGTRLTVL.

This chain uses TRBV25-1 with TRBJ2-1; the D gene is possibly TRBD2 (5 bases). Germline CDR1 and CDR2: MGHDK and SYGVNS. The CDR3 is made up of 16 amino acids. Trimming took off 1 base at V and 5 bases at J, with 15 bases between the two ends. CDR3 residues: CASSEFRGTGHNEQFF. The CDR3 nucleotides are TGTGCCAGCAGTGAATTTCGGGGAACGGGCCACAATGAGCAGTTCTTC.

The chain couples TRBV7-9 to TRBJ2-3, with 7 positions matching TRBD1. The ends lost 5 bases at V and 0 bases at J; junction bases unmatched: 8. Germline V gives CDR1 SEHNR, CDR2 FQNEAQ (reference sequence). The CDR3 loop spans 16 amino acids. The CDR3 sequence: CASSQGTAPSTDTQYF. CDR3 sequence (DNA): TGTGCCAGCAGCCAAGGGACAGCACCTAGCACAGATACGCAGTATTTT.

This clonotype showed up many times. This chain uses TRBV12-3 or TRBV12-4 with TRBJ1-1, with D possibly TRBD1 on 6 matching bases. The germline V and J ends were trimmed by 7 bases and 0 bases, with 15 bases remaining between them. The CDR3 extends over 15 amino acids. The CDR3, as DNA: TGTGCCAGCAATGTATGGGGGCCGATGAACACTGAAGCTTTCTTT. It encodes CASNVWGPMNTEAFF.

This clonotype appeared a few times. This sequence joins TRBV28 and TRBJ2-1; 10 nucleotides align to TRBD2. Germline CDR1 reads MDHEN; CDR2 reads SYDVKM. The CDR3 contains 15 residues. J was trimmed by 8 bases and V by 6 bases; bases with no gene match: 10. The DNA of the CDR3 is TGTGCCAGCAGCCTCCAGCGGGGGGGCCGCGATGAGCAGTTCTTC. Protein sequence: CASSLQRGGRDEQFF.

This clonotype was seen more than once but under ten times. This chain connects TRBV6-5 to TRBJ1-1; no definite D call. The V gene lost 0 bases and the J gene lost 5 bases, with 13 bases spanning the gap. The CDR3 runs 15 residues. CDR1 MNHEY and CDR2 SVGAGI come from the germline V gene. The CDR3 loop reads CASSYSSGVRTEAFF. In DNA form, the CDR3 reads TGTGCCAGCAGTTACTCGTCTGGGGTGAGGACTGAAGCTTTCTTT.

A note on this clonotype: A much bigger clone sits one base away, suggesting this may be a read error. The chain combines TRBV20-1 with TRBJ2-3, with TRBD2 as a possible D gene (6 bases). Trimming removed 8 bases from V and 1 base from J, with 13 bases in between. From germline, CDR1 is DFQATT and CDR2 SNEGSKA (reference sequence). The CDR3 length is 13 residues. CDR3: CSPTGDGTDTQYF. CDR3 bases: TGCAGTCCTACGGGGGATGGCACAGATACGCAGTATTTT.

This clonotype came up a few times. This sequence joins TRBV20-1 and TRBJ2-3; tentatively, D is TRBD2 (6 bases). V was shortened by 2 bases and J by 2 bases, with 17 bases between the two germline ends. The CDR3 has 16 residues. CDR1 and CDR2 (germline): DFQATT, SNEGSKA (reference sequence). The CDR3 DNA reads TGCAGTGCTAGAACTACGGGGGTTGCGCTCACAGATACGCAGTATTTT. Its protein is CSARTTGVALTDTQYF.

The rearrangement uses TRBV29-1 and TRBJ1-2; TRBD1 aligns across 8 bases. The CDR3 runs to 14 residues. Germline-derived CDR1 and CDR2 are SQVTM and ANQGSEA. The ends lost 2 bases at V and 8 bases at J; junction bases unmatched: 10. CDR3 in DNA: TGCAGCGTTGAAAGGGTCAGGGGGCTGGAAGGCTACACCTTC. Translating gives CSVERVRGLEGYTF.

The chain recombines TRBV5-1 with TRBJ1-4; D perhaps matches TRBD1 (5 bases). The CDR3 is 14 amino acids. Germline CDR1 SGHRS, CDR2 YFSETQ. The V gene lost 1 base and the J gene lost 4 bases, with 8 bases spanning the gap. The CDR3 here is CASSLLGRNEKLFF. The CDR3 DNA follows: TGCGCCAGCAGCTTGTTGGGACGTAATGAAAAACTGTTTTTT.

The chain recombines TRBV7-2 with TRBJ1-2; 8 bases map to TRBD1. This CDR3 has 15 residues. Germline CDR1 is SGHTA and CDR2 is FQGNSA. The J segment lost 8 bases and the V segment lost 0 bases, leaving 8 bases of the junction unmatched. The CDR3 sequence is CASSLAAGGALGYTF. DNA for the CDR3: TGTGCCAGCAGCTTAGCGGCAGGGGGCGCGTTGGGCTACACCTTC.

This clonotype was seen a handful of times. J is TRBJ2-5 and V is TRBV4-3; TRBD2 is a possible D gene (5 bases). Looked up from germline, CDR1 is LGHNA and CDR2 is YSLEER. CDR3 length: 13 residues. Trimming left V 2 bases short and J 9 bases short, with 13 bases between. CDR3 sequence: CASSQTRTGPQYF. Here the CDR3 DNA reads TGCGCCAGCAGCCAAACTAGGACTGGACCCCAGTACTTC.

This clonotype was detected ten times or more. Written as DNA, the CDR3 is TGTGCCAGTAAAACGGGCCGAACCTACGAGCAGTACTTC. Protein product: CASKTGRTYEQYF. The chain carries TRBV19 and TRBJ2-7; D remains unclear. The V end lost 7 bases, the J end lost 2 bases, and 12 bases lay between the germline ends. The CDR3 extends over 13 amino acids. Germline V gene lookup returns CDR1 LNHDA and CDR2 SQIVND (reference sequence).

This clonotype was found a few times. The CDR3 DNA is TGTGCCAGCAGTACCTGGACAGGGGAGAACACTGAAGCTTTCTTT. Its protein is CASSTWTGENTEAFF. This sequence joins TRBV12-3 or TRBV12-4 and TRBJ1-1; 9 positions match TRBD1. With V trimmed by 5 bases and J by 1 base, 5 bases remained unmatched. CDR3 length: 15 amino acids.

The chain recombines TRBV5-1 with TRBJ2-2; no clear D gene. The V end was cut by 0 bases, the J end by 8 bases, with 8 bases between. The CDR3 is 13 residues long. Germline V lookup: CDR1 SGHRS, CDR2 YFSETQ. CDR3 region: CASSLAAQGELFF. The CDR3 DNA reads as TGCGCCAGCAGCTTGGCCGCTCAGGGGGAGCTGTTTTTT.